The next 11 T cell receptor beta chains were all read from a single sample in a study of cytomegalovirus exposure and HLA in healthy donors. Primers included in the PCR were 60 Vbeta and 13 Jbeta primers. The protocol was immunoSEQ multiplex PCR, while the TCRdb copy is restricted to in-frame clones and leaves out a portion. The top ten clones hold about 2.5% of a sample with 100,000 to 150,000 clones, approximately 80% of them seen once. Sample: PBMCs. The origin of the receptors is a boy younger than 10 in good health and CMV-seronegative.

V and J are TRBV23-1 and TRBJ2-2; 8 nucleotides match TRBD2. TRBV23-1 is given ORF status, its function remaining uncertain. CDR3 length: 17 amino acids. After removal of 8 bases from V and 1 base from J, the junction contained 12 bases not matched to a gene. The CDR3 sequence: CASRRGASGQNTGELFF. The CDR3 DNA sequence: TGCGCCAGCCGTCGGGGGGCTAGCGGGCAGAACACCGGGGAGCTGTTTTTT.

This clone was seen more than once but under ten times. The chain employs TRBV19 and TRBJ2-1; no definite D call. Trimming removed 0 bases from V and 3 bases from J, with 9 bases in between. Germline CDR1 reads LNHDA; CDR2 reads SQIVND (reference sequence). The CDR3 is 15 residues long. CDR3: CASSIDFELYNEQFF. DNA of the CDR3: TGTGCCAGTAGTATAGATTTTGAGCTCTACAATGAGCAGTTCTTC.

This clone came up a few times. This chain connects TRBV11-2 to TRBJ2-1; tentatively, D is TRBD2 (6 bases). Trimming pared 5 bases from V and 6 bases from J, leaving 11 bases between. There are 13 residues in the CDR3. The germline V gene encodes CDR1 SGHAT and CDR2 FQNNGV. The CDR3 region is CASSRDSSNEQFF. CDR3 nucleotide sequence: TGTGCCAGCAGCCGGGACTCTTCCAATGAGCAGTTCTTC.

V gene TRBV7-6 combines with J gene TRBJ2-7; 9 nucleotides line up with TRBD1. Germline CDR1 and CDR2: SGHVS and FNYEAQ. The CDR3 consists of 17 residues. The ends lost 5 bases at V and 5 bases at J; junction bases unmatched: 16. The CDR3: CASSTLPGQGGVDEQYF. The CDR3 DNA is TGTGCCAGCAGCACACTCCCGGGACAGGGAGGAGTCGACGAGCAGTACTTC.

The J gene is TRBJ2-3, the V gene TRBV10-3, with D maybe TRBD1 (5 bases). CDR3 size: 13 residues. V was trimmed by 8 bases and J by 4 bases, leaving 13 bases between them. CDR1 is ENHRY and CDR2 is SYGVKD in the germline V gene. The DNA of the CDR3 is TGTGCCATCGGGGCAGGGTTAGCAGATACGCAGTATTTT. This translates into CAIGAGLADTQYF.

V and J are TRBV2 and TRBJ2-3; a possible D gene is TRBD2 (6 bases). Trimming removed 4 bases from V and 3 bases from J, with 14 bases in between. Germline CDR1 and CDR2: SNHLY and FYNNEI. CDR3 length: 15 residues. The CDR3 sequence is CASSAEEGRTDTQYF. The CDR3 DNA reads as TGTGCCAGCAGTGCGGAGGAGGGGAGGACAGATACGCAGTATTTT. Full variable domain (outside the CDR3, taken from reference TRBV2 and TRBJ2-3): EPEVTQTPSHQVTQMGQEVILRCVPISNHLYFYWYRQILGQKVEFLVSFYNNEISEKSEIFDDQFSVERPDGSNFTLKIRSTKLEDSAMYFCASSAEEGRTDTQYFGPGTRLTVL.

This chain uses TRBV7-9 with TRBJ2-5, with TRBD2 matching over 11 bases. This CDR3 has 17 residues. The germline CDR1 and CDR2 sequences are SEHNR and FQNEAQ (reference sequence). V gave up 4 bases and J gave up 5 bases; unmatched junction bases: 12. The CDR3, as DNA: TGTGCCAGCAGCTCCTTACTCATACTAGCGGGAGAGGAGACCCAGTACTTC. As protein: CASSSLLILAGEETQYF.

The genes are TRBV4-2 and TRBJ1-2; a weak D match, TRBD1 (5 bases). Germline loops: CDR1 LGHNA, CDR2 YNFKEQ. CDR3 length: 14 amino acids. Trimming removed 4 bases from V and 6 bases from J, with 15 bases in between. In nucleotides, the CDR3 is TGTGCCAGCAGCCCCTCGTCAGGGAGGGATGGCTACACCTTC. This translates into CASSPSSGRDGYTF.

The rearrangement uses TRBV7-9 and TRBJ2-2, with 9 bases fitting TRBD2. Per the germline V gene, CDR1 is SEHNR and CDR2 is FQNEAQ (reference sequence). V trimming: 5 bases; J trimming: 2 bases; junction bases outside the gene matches: 15. This CDR3 spans 19 amino acids. As DNA, the CDR3 is TGTGCCAGCAGCCCGCTAAGGGCTAGCGGGGATGGAAACACCGGGGAGCTGTTTTTT. Its translation: CASSPLRASGDGNTGELFF.

The chain joins TRBV5-1 to TRBJ1-1, with 8 bases that match TRBD1. V was pared by 1 base and J by 6 bases, with 5 bases of the junction left unmatched. Looked up from germline, CDR1 is SGHRS and CDR2 is YFSETQ. The CDR3 extends over 14 amino acids. CDR3 DNA: TGCGCCAGCAGCTTGCCGGACAGGGAGGCTGAAGCTTTCTTT. It encodes CASSLPDREAEAFF.

The chain links TRBV11-1 to TRBJ2-7, with D tentatively TRBD1 (6 bases). This CDR3 has 14 amino acids. The V end lost 11 bases, the J end lost 3 bases, and 20 bases lay between the germline ends. Germline loops: CDR1 SGHAT, CDR2 FQDESV (reference sequence). The DNA of the CDR3 is TGTGCCGCTCCTGGGGGCACTGCTTACTACGAGCAGTACTTC. Residues: CAAPGGTAYYEQYF.